This T cell receptor (beta chain) was sequenced during a study of T cells in Graves' hyperthyroidism and ophthalmopathy. There are many counts of this clonotype. What it binds is unknown. V lost 2 bases and J lost 2; bases outside the gene matches: 11. The CDR3 spans 18 residues. The CDR3 regions of TCR beta were amplified from RNA transcripts. The TCR CDR3 was amplified in a first-round RT-PCR using the HTBI primer set. Each CDR3 protein is one row after TCRdb ran MiXCR on the multiplex PCR reads. This sample has about 600,000 distinct CDR3 sequences, with approximately 15% found just once. Study-wide points: Blood samples included most of the expanded thyroid clonotypes exceeding 0.001.

This chain joins TRBV12-3 or TRBV12-4 and TRBJ2-1; 8 bases match TRBD1. The sequence derives from a woman in her late teens or twenties with Graves' ophthalmopathy. Input material: blood. CDR3 residues: CASSLLPGWDRPYNEQFF. Written as DNA, the CDR3 is TGTGCCAGCAGTTTACTCCCCGGTTGGGACAGGCCCTACAATGAGCAGTTCTTC.